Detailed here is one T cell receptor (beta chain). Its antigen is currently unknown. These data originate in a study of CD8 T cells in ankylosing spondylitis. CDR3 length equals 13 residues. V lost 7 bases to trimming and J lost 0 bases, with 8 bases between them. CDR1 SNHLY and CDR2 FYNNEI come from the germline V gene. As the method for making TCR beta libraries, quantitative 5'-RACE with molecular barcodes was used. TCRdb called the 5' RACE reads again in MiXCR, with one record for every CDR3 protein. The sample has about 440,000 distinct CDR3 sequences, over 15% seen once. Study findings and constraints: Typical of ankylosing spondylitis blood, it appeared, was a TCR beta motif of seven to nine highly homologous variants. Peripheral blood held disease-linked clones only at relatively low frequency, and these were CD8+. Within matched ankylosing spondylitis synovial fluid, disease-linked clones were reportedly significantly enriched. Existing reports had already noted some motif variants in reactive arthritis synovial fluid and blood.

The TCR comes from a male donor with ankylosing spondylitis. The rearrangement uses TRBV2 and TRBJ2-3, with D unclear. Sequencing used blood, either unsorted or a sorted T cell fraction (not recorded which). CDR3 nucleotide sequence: TGTGCCAGCAAGAAGGACAGCACAGATACGCAGTATTTT. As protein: CASKKDSTDTQYF.